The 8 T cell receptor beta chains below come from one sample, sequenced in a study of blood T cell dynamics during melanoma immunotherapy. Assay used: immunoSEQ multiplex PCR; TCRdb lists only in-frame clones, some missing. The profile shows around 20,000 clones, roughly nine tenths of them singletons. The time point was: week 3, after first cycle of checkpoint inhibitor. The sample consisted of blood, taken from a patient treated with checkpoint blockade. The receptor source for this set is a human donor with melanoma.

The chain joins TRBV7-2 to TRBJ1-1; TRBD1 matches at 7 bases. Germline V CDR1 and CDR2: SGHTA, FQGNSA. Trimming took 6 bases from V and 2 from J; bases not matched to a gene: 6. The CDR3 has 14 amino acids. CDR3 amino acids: CASRSGTVNTEAFF. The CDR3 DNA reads TGTGCCAGCAGAAGCGGGACAGTAAACACTGAAGCTTTCTTT.

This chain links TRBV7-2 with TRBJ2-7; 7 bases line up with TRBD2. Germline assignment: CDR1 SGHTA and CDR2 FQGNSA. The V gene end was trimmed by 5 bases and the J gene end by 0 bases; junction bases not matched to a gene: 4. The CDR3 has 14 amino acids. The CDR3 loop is CASSPSSGSYEQYF. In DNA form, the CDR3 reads TGTGCCAGCAGCCCTTCTAGCGGCTCCTACGAGCAGTACTTC.

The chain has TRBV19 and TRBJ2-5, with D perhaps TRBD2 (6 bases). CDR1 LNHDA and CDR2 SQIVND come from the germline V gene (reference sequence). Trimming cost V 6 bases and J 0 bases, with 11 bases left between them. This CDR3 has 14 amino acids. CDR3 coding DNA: TGTGCCAGTAGCCTGCTAGCGTACCAAGAGACCCAGTACTTC. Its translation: CASSLLAYQETQYF.

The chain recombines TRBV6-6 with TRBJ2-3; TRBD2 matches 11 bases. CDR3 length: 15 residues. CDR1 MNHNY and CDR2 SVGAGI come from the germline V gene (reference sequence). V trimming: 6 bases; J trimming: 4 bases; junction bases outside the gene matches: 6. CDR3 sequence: CASRKLAGVPDTQYF. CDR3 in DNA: TGTGCCAGCAGGAAACTAGCGGGAGTCCCAGATACGCAGTATTTT.

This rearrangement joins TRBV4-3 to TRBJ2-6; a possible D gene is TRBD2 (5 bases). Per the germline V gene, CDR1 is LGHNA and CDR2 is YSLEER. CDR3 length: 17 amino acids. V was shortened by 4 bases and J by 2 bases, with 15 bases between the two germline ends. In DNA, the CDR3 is TGCGCCAGCAGCCTCGAACTAGGGTATACTGGGGCCAACGTCCTGACTTTC. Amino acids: CASSLELGYTGANVLTF.

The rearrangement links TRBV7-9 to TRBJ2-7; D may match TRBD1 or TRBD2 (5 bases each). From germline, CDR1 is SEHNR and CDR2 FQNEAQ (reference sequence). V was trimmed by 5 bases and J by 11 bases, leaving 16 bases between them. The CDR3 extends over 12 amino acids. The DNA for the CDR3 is TGTGCCAGCAGCGGGGGAGCAGGTGTAGAGTACTTC. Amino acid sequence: CASSGGAGVEYF.

CDR3 in DNA: TGTGCCAGCAGTGAGAGCGGGAGGGCCGGAGAGACCCAGTACTTC. Translation gives CASSESGRAGETQYF. This chain links TRBV2 with TRBJ2-5; 10 bases align to TRBD2. V shed 3 bases, J shed 4 bases, and the junction held 5 bases outside the gene matches. The CDR3 extends over 15 amino acids. CDR1 and CDR2 (germline): SNHLY, FYNNEI.

The CDR3 spells CASRENPGQGGGETQYF. In nucleotides, the CDR3 is TGTGCCAGCAGGGAGAACCCGGGACAGGGGGGTGGAGAGACCCAGTACTTC. The V call is TRBV28, the J call TRBJ2-5; 11 nucleotides match TRBD1. Germline trimming cut 6 bases from V and 4 bases from J; bases unmatched to any gene: 13. CDR3 length: 17 amino acids. From germline, CDR1 is MDHEN and CDR2 SYDVKM. Looking up the rest from reference TRBV28 and TRBJ2-5 gives the full variable domain: DVKVTQSSRYLVKRTGEKVFLECVQDMDHENMFWYRQDPGLGLRLIYFSYDVKMKEKGDIPEGYSVSREKKERFSLILESASTNQTSMYLCASRENPGQGGGETQYFGPGTRLLVL.